The 2 T cell receptor beta chains given below trace back to one sample, sequenced in a study of blood T cells in healthy people across ages. A second PCR of 7 to 11 cycles used a sample-barcoded 5' primer and a J-beta primer mix. One entry per CDR3 protein, called by TCRdb with MiXCR from the 5' RACE reads. The sample yields about 1.8 million distinct CDR3 sequences, around 50% seen once. The specimen sequenced was blood. Receptors were obtained from a woman between 40 and 50 years old in good health.

The gene calls are TRBV6-1 and TRBJ1-6; 8 nucleotides line up with TRBD1. Germline loops: CDR1 MNHNS, CDR2 SASEGT. The CDR3 has 17 residues. V was pared by 2 bases and J by 10 bases, with 13 bases of the junction left unmatched. CDR3 nucleotides: TGTGCCAGCAGTGAAATTATTTTCCCTGGACAGGGATCACCCCTCCACTTT. Amino acids: CASSEIIFPGQGSPLHF.

V gene TRBV12-3 or TRBV12-4 combines with J gene TRBJ2-5; D may correspond to TRBD1 or TRBD2 (6 bases each). The CDR3 has 14 amino acids. Trimming took 7 bases from V and 9 from J, leaving 21 bases between them. CDR3 sequence reads: CASNDSGGPGAQYF. CDR3 bases: TGTGCCAGCAATGATAGTGGGGGGCCCGGGGCCCAGTACTTC.